Listed below are T cell receptor beta chains from one sample, sequenced in a study of blood T cell repertoires in COVID-19. Sequencing was performed with immunoSEQ multiplex PCR; in TCRdb, only in-frame clones are kept and a portion is missing. The data contain roughly 330,000 clones, more than 75% of them seen just once; the ten biggest clones take up less than 6%. Sequenced sample: PBMCs or T cells enriched from blood (not recorded which). The receptors come from a woman in her twenties or thirties who had recovered from COVID-19. Both conserved end residues are part of each CDR3. The D gene is left open where the match is weak. Clone size is given for some rows only: seen once, a few or many times, or a class if the clone is expanded.

TRBV29-1	-	TRBD2	TRBJ2-7	CSVTFGGGSYEQYF	TGCAGCGTTACCTTTGGGGGGGGCTCCTACGAGCAGTACTTC
TRBV7-6	-	-	TRBJ2-1	CASSLDSRRGYNEQFF	TGTGCCAGCAGCTTAGATAGCAGGAGAGGGTACAATGAGCAGTTCTTC
TRBV7-8	few	-	TRBJ1-5	CASSLAGGTFNQPQHF	TGTGCCAGCAGCTTAGCGGGGGGGACCTTCAATCAGCCCCAGCATTTT
TRBV11-1	-	-	TRBJ2-5	CASSLNWGVKQETQYF	TGTGCCAGCAGCTTAAATTGGGGAGTTAAACAAGAGACCCAGTACTTC
TRBV19	-	TRBD2	TRBJ2-1	CASSMRGTRPHEQFF	TGTGCCAGTAGTATGAGAGGGACTAGACCCCATGAGCAGTTCTTC
TRBV3-1/TRBV3-2	-	-	TRBJ1-1	CASSPTPNTEAFF	TGTGCCAGCAGCCCTACTCCGAACACTGAAGCTTTCTTT
TRBV5-1	-	-	TRBJ1-4	CASSSLDSVNEKLFF	TGCGCCAGCAGCTCACTCGACAGTGTTAATGAAAAACTGTTTTTT
TRBV15	once	TRBD2	TRBJ2-7	CATSPPGGNYEQYF	TGTGCCACCAGCCCTCCGGGGGGGAACTACGAGCAGTACTTC
TRBV27	-	-	TRBJ1-6	CASSFRTENSPLHF	TGTGCCAGCAGTTTTCGGACAGAGAATTCACCCCTCCACTTT
TRBV7-6	many	-	TRBJ1-1	CASSLRGPNTEAFF	TGTGCCAGCAGCTTGCGGGGGCCTAACACTGAAGCTTTCTTT
TRBV3-1/TRBV3-2	-	-	TRBJ1-2	CASSPGEYGYTF	TGTGCCAGCAGCCCCGGAGAGTATGGCTACACCTTC
TRBV5-1	-	TRBD2	TRBJ2-7	CASSFGAGDSYEQYF	TGCGCCAGCAGCTTTGGAGCGGGGGACTCCTACGAGCAGTACTTC
TRBV7-8	once	-	TRBJ2-5	CASSPLETQYF	TGTGCCAGCAGCCCATTAGAGACCCAGTACTTC
TRBV19	-	-	TRBJ2-7	CASTSHFQGTYEQYF	TGTGCCAGTACCTCACATTTTCAGGGGACCTACGAGCAGTACTTC
TRBV12-5	-	TRBD2	TRBJ2-2	CASGQPGLAANTGELFF	TGTGCTAGTGGTCAGCCCGGACTAGCTGCGAACACCGGGGAGCTGTTTTTT
TRBV19	-	TRBD1	TRBJ1-6	CASSRGQLYSPLHF	TGTGCCAGTAGTAGGGGACAGCTCTATTCACCCCTCCACTTT
TRBV5-4	-	TRBD1	TRBJ1-1	CASSSGQGDLAFF	TGTGCCAGCAGCAGTGGACAGGGGGATTTAGCTTTCTTT
TRBV3-1/TRBV3-2	-	TRBD1	TRBJ2-5	CASSTSTGGWQETQYF	TGTGCCAGCAGCACCTCGACAGGGGGTTGGCAAGAGACCCAGTACTTC
TRBV9	-	TRBD1	TRBJ1-3	CASSVLGQIGNTIYF	TGTGCCAGCAGCGTCTTGGGACAGATCGGAAACACCATATATTTT
TRBV28	few	-	TRBJ1-3	CASSLWNLGSSGNTIYF	TGTGCCAGCAGTTTATGGAATCTAGGGAGCTCTGGAAACACCATATATTTT
TRBV12-3/TRBV12-4	-	-	TRBJ1-2	CAIKGAEEHGYTF	TGTGCGATCAAAGGGGCGGAAGAACATGGCTACACCTTC
TRBV12-3/TRBV12-4	-	-	TRBJ2-2	CASSFRDTGELFF	TGTGCCAGCAGTTTCAGGGACACCGGGGAGCTGTTTTTT
TRBV30	-	-	TRBJ1-1	CAWSLDLFTEAFF	TGTGCCTGGAGTTTAGATCTCTTCACTGAAGCTTTCTTT
TRBV6-4	once	TRBD1	TRBJ1-1	CASSDSGTGVTEAFF	TGTGCCAGCAGTGACTCCGGGACAGGGGTCACTGAAGCTTTCTTT
TRBV6-6	-	-	TRBJ1-2	CASSYPQGTKGYTF	TGTGCCAGCAGTTACCCACAGGGAACGAAAGGCTACACCTTC
TRBV5-1	-	TRBD2	TRBJ2-1	CASSLGSASGAYNEQFF	TGCGCCAGCAGCTTGGGCTCGGCTAGCGGGGCGTATAATGAGCAGTTCTTC
TRBV10-3	-	-	TRBJ1-1	CAISSRTETNTEAFF	TGTGCCATCAGTTCACGGACAGAAACGAACACTGAAGCTTTCTTT
TRBV28	-	-	TRBJ1-6	CASSGIADNSPLHF	TGTGCCAGCTCAGGTATAGCGGATAATTCACCCCTCCACTTT
TRBV28	many	TRBD2	TRBJ2-1	CASSSGLARLAEQFF	TGTGCCAGCAGTTCCGGACTAGCCAGATTAGCTGAGCAGTTCTTC
TRBV11-1	-	-	TRBJ2-3	CASSPGGPSTDTQYF	TGTGCCAGCAGCCCCGGGGGGCCTAGCACAGATACGCAGTATTTT
TRBV19	-	-	TRBJ1-2	CASRWTTGAGYGYTF	TGTGCCAGTAGATGGACGACAGGAGCAGGATATGGCTACACCTTC
TRBV6-1	-	-	TRBJ2-7	CASGEAGTLYEQYF	TGTGCCAGCGGCGAAGCCGGGACACTTTACGAGCAGTACTTC
TRBV15	-	-	TRBJ1-6	CATSRDRGRGHF	TGTGCCACCAGCAGAGATAGAGGCAGGGGCCACTTT
TRBV7-8	-	-	TRBJ1-5	CASGRGGEGQPQHF	TGTGCCAGCGGCCGGGGTGGTGAGGGTCAGCCCCAGCATTTT
TRBV11-2	-	-	TRBJ1-5	CASSPGAHQPQHF	TGTGCCAGCAGCCCAGGGGCTCATCAGCCCCAGCATTTT
TRBV19	-	-	TRBJ1-1	CASSKGQTNTEAFF	TGTGCCAGTAGTAAGGGACAAACGAACACTGAAGCTTTCTTT
TRBV20-1	-	-	TRBJ2-5	CSAADQETQYF	TGCAGTGCAGCGGATCAAGAGACCCAGTACTTC
TRBV25-1	-	TRBD2	TRBJ2-1	CASSVLGGPYNEQFF	TGTGCCAGCAGTGTTTTGGGAGGGCCATACAATGAGCAGTTCTTC
TRBV12-3/TRBV12-4	-	-	TRBJ2-7	CASSKLAYEQYF	TGTGCCAGCAGCAAACTAGCTTACGAGCAGTACTTC
TRBV11-1	-	TRBD2	TRBJ2-3	CASSSSGGSTDTQYF	TGTGCCAGCAGCTCTAGCGGGGGGAGCACAGATACGCAGTATTTT
TRBV10-3	-	TRBD2	TRBJ2-3	CAISETGSGGARDTQYF	TGTGCCATCAGTGAAACCGGGAGCGGGGGGGCCAGAGATACGCAGTATTTT